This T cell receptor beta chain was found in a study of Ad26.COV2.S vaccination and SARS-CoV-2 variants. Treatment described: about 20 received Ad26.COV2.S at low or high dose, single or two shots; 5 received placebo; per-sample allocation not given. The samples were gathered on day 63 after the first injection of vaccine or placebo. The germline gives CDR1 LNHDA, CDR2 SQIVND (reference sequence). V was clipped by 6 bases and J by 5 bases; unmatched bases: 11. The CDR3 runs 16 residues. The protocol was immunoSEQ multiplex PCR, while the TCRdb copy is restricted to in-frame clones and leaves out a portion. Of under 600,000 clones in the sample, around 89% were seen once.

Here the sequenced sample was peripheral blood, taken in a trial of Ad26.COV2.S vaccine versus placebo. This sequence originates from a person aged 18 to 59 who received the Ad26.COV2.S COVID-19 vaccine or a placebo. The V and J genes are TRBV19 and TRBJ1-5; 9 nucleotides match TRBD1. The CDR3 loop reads CASRKAWTGDDQPQHF. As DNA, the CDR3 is TGTGCCAGTAGAAAGGCCTGGACAGGGGATGATCAGCCCCAGCATTTT.